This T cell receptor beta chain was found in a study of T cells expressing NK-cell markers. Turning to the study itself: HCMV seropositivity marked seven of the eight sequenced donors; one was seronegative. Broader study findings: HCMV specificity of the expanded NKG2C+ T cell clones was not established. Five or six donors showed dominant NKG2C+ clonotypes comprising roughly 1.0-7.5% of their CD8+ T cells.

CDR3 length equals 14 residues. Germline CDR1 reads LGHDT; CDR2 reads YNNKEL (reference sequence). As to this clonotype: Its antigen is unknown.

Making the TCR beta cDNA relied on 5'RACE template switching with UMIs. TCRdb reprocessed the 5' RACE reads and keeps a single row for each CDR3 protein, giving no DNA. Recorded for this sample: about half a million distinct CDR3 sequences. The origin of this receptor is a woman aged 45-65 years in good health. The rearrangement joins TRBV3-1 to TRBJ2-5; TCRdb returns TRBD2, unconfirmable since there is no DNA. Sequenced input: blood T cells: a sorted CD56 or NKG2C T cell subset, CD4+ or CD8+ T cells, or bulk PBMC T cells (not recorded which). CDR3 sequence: CASSWGGRAETQYF.